This T cell receptor (beta chain) was observed in a study of shared clonotypes between healthy human individuals. General observations from the study: A few donors showed sharing of approximately 5% of naive CD4 clonotypes.

Between the trimmed V and J ends, which lost 2 bases and 0 bases, there was a span of 14 bases. CDR3 size: 17 residues. Germline CDR1 is MGHDK and CDR2 is SYGVNS. The DNA input per sorted-subset replicate PCR was roughly 180 ng, corresponding to some 33,000 T cell genomes. Sequencing was performed with immunoSEQ multiplex PCR; in TCRdb, only in-frame clones are kept and a portion is missing. This table has more than 150,000 clones, 60% to 75% appearing once. As concerns this clone: The antigen remains undetermined.

Sequencing was performed on memory CD4+ T cells sorted from blood. Subset defined: CD45RA-negative fraction. The clonotype comes from a man younger than 40 in good health. The chain combines TRBV25-1 with TRBJ2-1; a weak D match, TRBD2 (5 bases). In DNA, the CDR3 is TGTGCCAGCAGTGAAGTTCAGGAGGTGGGCTCCTACAATGAGCAGTTCTTC. It yields the protein CASSEVQEVGSYNEQFF.